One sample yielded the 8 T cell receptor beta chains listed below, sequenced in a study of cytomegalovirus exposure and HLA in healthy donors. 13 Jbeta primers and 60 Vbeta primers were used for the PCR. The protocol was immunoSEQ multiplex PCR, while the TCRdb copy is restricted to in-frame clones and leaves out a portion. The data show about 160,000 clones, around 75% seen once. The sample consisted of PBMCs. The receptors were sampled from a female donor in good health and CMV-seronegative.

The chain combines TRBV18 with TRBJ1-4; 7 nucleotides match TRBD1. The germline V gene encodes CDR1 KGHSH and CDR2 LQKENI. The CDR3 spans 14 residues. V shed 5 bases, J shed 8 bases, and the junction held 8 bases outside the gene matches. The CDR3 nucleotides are TGTGCCAGCTCATCGACAGGGTCGGACGAAAAACTGTTTTTT. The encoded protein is CASSSTGSDEKLFF.

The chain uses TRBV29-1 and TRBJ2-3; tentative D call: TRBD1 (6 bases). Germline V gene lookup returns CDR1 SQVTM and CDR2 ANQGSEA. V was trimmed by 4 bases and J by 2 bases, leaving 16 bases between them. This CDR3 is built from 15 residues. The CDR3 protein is CSVVLGALTTDTQYF. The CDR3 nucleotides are TGCAGCGTTGTTTTGGGGGCCCTAACCACAGATACGCAGTATTTT.

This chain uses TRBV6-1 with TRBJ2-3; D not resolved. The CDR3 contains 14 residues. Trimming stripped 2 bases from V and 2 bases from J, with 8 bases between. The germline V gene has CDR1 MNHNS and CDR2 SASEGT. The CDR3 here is CASSESGSTDTQYF. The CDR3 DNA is TGTGCCAGCAGTGAATCGGGTTCCACAGATACGCAGTATTTT.

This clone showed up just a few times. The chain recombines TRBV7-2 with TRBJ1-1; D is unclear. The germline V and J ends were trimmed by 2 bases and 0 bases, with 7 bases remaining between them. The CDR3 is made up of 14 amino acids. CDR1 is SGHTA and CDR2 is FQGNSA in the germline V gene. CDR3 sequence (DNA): TGTGCCAGCAGCTTAAGCCGTCTGAACACTGAAGCTTTCTTT. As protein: CASSLSRLNTEAFF.

The CDR3 bases are TGTGCCAGCAGCCTTGGGACAGGGAGGTCCTACGAGCAGTACTTC. Its translation: CASSLGTGRSYEQYF. V is TRBV6-5 and J is TRBJ2-7; TRBD1 agrees at 9 bases. CDR1 and CDR2 from the germline V gene are MNHEY and SVGAGI. V lost 6 bases and J lost 1; bases outside the gene matches: 7. The CDR3 loop spans 15 amino acids.

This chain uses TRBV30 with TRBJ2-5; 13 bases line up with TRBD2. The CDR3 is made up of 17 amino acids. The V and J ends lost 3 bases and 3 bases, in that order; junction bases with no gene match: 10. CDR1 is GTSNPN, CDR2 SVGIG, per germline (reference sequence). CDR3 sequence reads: CAWSPGLAGRIEETQYF. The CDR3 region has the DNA TGTGCCTGGAGCCCGGGACTAGCGGGGCGGATAGAAGAGACCCAGTACTTC.

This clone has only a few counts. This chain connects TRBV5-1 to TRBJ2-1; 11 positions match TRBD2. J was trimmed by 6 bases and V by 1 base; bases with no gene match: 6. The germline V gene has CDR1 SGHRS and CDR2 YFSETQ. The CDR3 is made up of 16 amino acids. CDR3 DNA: TGCGCCAGCAGCTTGCCGCGACTAGCGGGGTTCAATGAGCAGTTCTTC. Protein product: CASSLPRLAGFNEQFF.

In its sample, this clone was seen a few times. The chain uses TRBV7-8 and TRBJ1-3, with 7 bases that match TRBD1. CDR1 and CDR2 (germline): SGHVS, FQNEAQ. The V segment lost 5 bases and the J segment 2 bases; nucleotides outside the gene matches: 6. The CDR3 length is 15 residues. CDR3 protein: CASSRVGGPGNTIYF. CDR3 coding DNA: TGTGCCAGCAGCCGTGTAGGGGGCCCTGGAAACACCATATATTTT.